This entry lists 21 T cell receptor beta chains sequenced from one sample in a study of lymphopenia after photon versus proton radiotherapy (dated by TCRdb to the late 2010s). The method was the immunoSEQ multiplex PCR assay. Here the immuneACCESS table is served through TCRdb, limited to in-frame sequences with V and J called. Missing clones are a known gap in these copies; in checked studies unresolved V genes cover under half, and the rest lacks a known reason. The sample has approximately 16,000 clones on record, over 75% of them singletons. The ten largest clonotypes hold 9.5% to 13% of the sample. The starting material was peripheral blood, obtained from a patient treated with proton-based radiotherapy. The origin of the receptors is a man in his 70s with pancreatic cancer.

This chain links TRBV9 with TRBJ1-5; D might be TRBD1 (6 bases). This CDR3 contains 15 residues. The V gene lost 3 bases and the J gene lost 3 bases, with 13 bases spanning the gap. Germline V CDR1 and CDR2: SGDLS, YYNGEE. The CDR3 region has the DNA TGTGCCAGCAGCGGTGGAGGGGGGATCAATCAGCCCCAGCATTTT. It yields the protein CASSGGGGINQPQHF.

This sequence joins TRBV5-1 and TRBJ1-4; tentatively, D is TRBD1 (5 bases). Per the germline V gene, CDR1 is SGHRS and CDR2 is YFSETQ. The germline V and J ends were trimmed by 4 bases and 5 bases, with 18 bases remaining between them. The length of the CDR3 is 16 residues. CDR3 in DNA: TGCGCCAGCAGCCAGGGAGAGGGCGGCATAAATGAAAAACTGTTTTTT. It codes for CASSQGEGGINEKLFF. The whole variable domain, filled in from reference TRBV5-1 and TRBJ1-4, reads KAGVTQTPRYLIKTRGQQVTLSCSPISGHRSVSWYQQTPGQGLQFLFEYFSETQRNKGNFPGRFSGRQFSNSRSEMNVSTLELGDSALYLCASSQGEGGINEKLFFGSGTQLSVL.

This chain links TRBV5-4 with TRBJ2-2; 7 bases line up with TRBD1. Germline CDR1 SGHNT, CDR2 YYREEE (reference sequence). The CDR3 totals 15 residues. With V trimmed by 4 bases and J by 0 bases, 3 bases remained unmatched. The CDR3 sequence: CASSRGQTNTGELFF. CDR3 sequence (DNA): TGTGCCAGCAGCCGGGGACAGACGAACACCGGGGAGCTGTTTTTT.

V is TRBV6-1 and J is TRBJ1-5; D is undetermined. CDR1 and CDR2 (germline): MNHNS, SASEGT. The CDR3 has 16 amino acids. Trimming shortened V by 4 bases and J by 1 base, and 14 bases separated the two germline ends. The CDR3 DNA reads as TGTGCCAGCAGTGTCACCGCTACTGGCAGCAATCAGCCCCAGCATTTT. Translating gives CASSVTATGSNQPQHF.

The V gene is TRBV5-6, the J gene TRBJ2-5, with 11 bases identical to TRBD2. The CDR3 runs 16 residues. The germline V gene has CDR1 SGHDT and CDR2 YYEEEE. The V gene end was trimmed by 4 bases and the J gene end by 1 base; junction bases not matched to a gene: 6. The CDR3 nucleotides are TGTGCCAGCAGCCCCCTCCTAGCGGGGGGCCAAGAGACCCAGTACTTC. Translating it yields CASSPLLAGGQETQYF.

This chain uses TRBV11-1 with TRBJ1-1; a possible D gene is TRBD1 (5 bases). Germline CDR1 and CDR2: SGHAT and FQDESV (reference sequence). This CDR3 is built from 13 residues. Trimming pared 2 bases from V and 2 bases from J, leaving 6 bases between. The CDR3 region is CASSLQGNTEAFF. The CDR3 coding sequence is TGTGCCAGCAGCTTACAGGGAAACACTGAAGCTTTCTTT.

The chain links TRBV2 to TRBJ1-1; D gene uncertain. The CDR3 spans 13 residues. The V and J ends lost 4 bases and 1 base respectively, with 7 bases between them. Germline V gives CDR1 SNHLY, CDR2 FYNNEI. The CDR3 reads CASSGEGNTEAFF. The CDR3 DNA sequence: TGTGCCAGCAGTGGGGAGGGGAACACTGAAGCTTTCTTT. Filled out from reference TRBV2 and TRBJ1-1, the complete variable domain reads EPEVTQTPSHQVTQMGQEVILRCVPISNHLYFYWYRQILGQKVEFLVSFYNNEISEKSEIFDDQFSVERPDGSNFTLKIRSTKLEDSAMYFCASSGEGNTEAFFGQGTRLTVV.

The chain combines TRBV27 with TRBJ1-5; D is unresolved. The V end was cut by 0 bases, the J end by 6 bases, with 15 bases between. CDR3 length: 16 amino acids. Per germline, CDR1 MNHEY and CDR2 SMNVEV (reference sequence). DNA of the CDR3: TGTGCCAGCAGTTTATCACGCCCCGGGGTGGGTCAGCCCCAGCATTTT. It is translated as CASSLSRPGVGQPQHF.

The chain carries TRBV2 and TRBJ2-1; 11 bases align to TRBD2. Germline lookup yields CDR1 SNHLY and CDR2 FYNNEI. J gave up 8 bases and V 7 bases, and 10 bases lay outside the gene matches. This CDR3 contains 15 residues. In DNA form, the CDR3 reads TGTGCCAGCATGTTTATGACTAGCGGGGTGGATGAGCAGTTCTTC. Its protein product is CASMFMTSGVDEQFF.

The chain employs TRBV30 and TRBJ1-1, with D hard to call. V was cut by 4 bases and J by 4 bases, with 19 bases left in between. The CDR3 has 15 amino acids. Germline V CDR1 and CDR2: GTSNPN, SVGIG (reference sequence). CDR3 residues: CAWNSAPRLGTEAFF. In nucleotides, the CDR3 is TGTGCCTGGAACTCGGCCCCAAGATTGGGCACTGAAGCTTTCTTT. The full variable domain, in which reference TRBV30 and TRBJ1-1 provide the parts outside the CDR3, is SQTIHQWPATLVQPVGSPLSLECTVEGTSNPNLYWYRQAAGRGLQLLFYSVGIGQISSEVPQNLSASRPQDRQFILSSKKLLLSDSGFYLCAWNSAPRLGTEAFFGQGTRLTVV.

This chain joins TRBV30 and TRBJ2-7; 9 bases are a match to TRBD1. Trimming removed 5 bases from V and 8 bases from J; junction bases left unmatched: 16. This CDR3 comprises 15 residues. Germline V lookup: CDR1 GTSNPN, CDR2 SVGIG (reference sequence). The CDR3 DNA sequence: TGTGCCTGGGAAGGCAAAGAGGGACAGGGATCCAAGCAGTACTTC. It specifies CAWEGKEGQGSKQYF.

The rearrangement joins TRBV19 to TRBJ1-3; D is possibly TRBD1 (6 bases). CDR3 length equals 14 residues. V was clipped by 5 bases and J by 4 bases, with 12 bases between them. Germline CDR1 reads LNHDA; CDR2 reads SQIVND (reference sequence). The CDR3 DNA follows: TGTGCCAGTAGTTTACAGGGTACGGGAAACACCATATATTTT. Amino acids: CASSLQGTGNTIYF.

This clone was seen a few times. The rearrangement uses TRBV30 and TRBJ2-5, with D unclear. Germline loops: CDR1 GTSNPN, CDR2 SVGIG (reference sequence). This CDR3 is built from 14 residues. Deletions cut 4 bases from V and 1 base from J, with 13 bases between. The CDR3 sequence is CAWTSWQLQETQYF. The CDR3 nucleotides are TGTGCCTGGACCTCGTGGCAGCTCCAAGAGACCCAGTACTTC.

This sequence joins TRBV7-9 and TRBJ1-1, with D unclear. The CDR3 totals 15 residues. V was trimmed by 3 bases and J by 2 bases, leaving 13 bases between them. Per germline, CDR1 SEHNR and CDR2 FQNEAQ (reference sequence). CDR3 sequence: CASSFMVQPNTEAFF. CDR3 sequence (DNA): TGTGCCAGCAGCTTCATGGTCCAGCCTAACACTGAAGCTTTCTTT.

The rearrangement uses TRBV10-1 and TRBJ2-7; D not resolved. Looked up from germline, CDR1 is WNHNN and CDR2 is SYGVQD (reference sequence). This CDR3 spans 14 amino acids. V lost 4 bases to trimming and J lost 5 bases, with 15 bases between them. This CDR3 reads CASSVNSWDNEQYF. CDR3 in DNA: TGCGCCAGCAGTGTTAACAGCTGGGATAACGAGCAGTACTTC.

The chain couples TRBV6-4 to TRBJ2-1; 11 bases are shared with TRBD2. Trimming at V came to 6 bases and at J to 8 bases, leaving 6 bases not matched to a gene. This CDR3 has 14 amino acids. Germline CDR1 reads MRHNA; CDR2 reads SNTAGT. The chain's CDR3 is CASSLAGGPDEQFF. CDR3 in DNA: TGTGCCAGCAGCTTAGCGGGGGGGCCCGATGAGCAGTTCTTC.

The rearrangement links TRBV4-2 to TRBJ1-4; 8 bases are a match to TRBD1. The CDR3 loop spans 15 amino acids. The V segment lost 4 bases and the J segment 8 bases; nucleotides outside the gene matches: 9. Germline-derived CDR1 and CDR2 are LGHNA and YNFKEQ. The chain's CDR3 is CASSPKGTGEEKLFF. CDR3 nucleotide sequence: TGTGCCAGCAGCCCGAAAGGGACAGGAGAAGAAAAACTGTTTTTT.

The chain has TRBV18 and TRBJ2-3, with 7 bases that match TRBD2. This CDR3 has 15 amino acids. Germline V gene lookup returns CDR1 KGHSH and CDR2 LQKENI. Trimming at V came to 5 bases and at J to 2 bases, leaving 7 bases not matched to a gene. CDR3 sequence reads: CASSAAGTNTDTQYF. The CDR3 DNA follows: TGTGCCAGCTCAGCCGCCGGGACTAACACAGATACGCAGTATTTT. The whole variable domain, remainder taken from reference TRBV18 and TRBJ2-3, is NAGVMQNPRHLVRRRGQEARLRCSPMKGHSHVYWYRQLPEEGLKFMVYLQKENIIDESGMPKERFSAEFPKEGPSILRIQQVVRGDSAAYFCASSAAGTNTDTQYFGPGTRLTVL.

In DNA, the CDR3 is TGTGCCAGCAGCTACTTGCTTGGCGCGCCTAATAGCAATCAGCCCCAGCATTTT. Translated, it gives CASSYLLGAPNSNQPQHF. This chain connects TRBV4-2 to TRBJ1-5; D is ambiguous. V dropped 5 bases and J dropped 0 bases, with 20 bases sitting between them. The germline V gene has CDR1 LGHNA and CDR2 YNFKEQ. CDR3 length: 18 residues.

The chain is built from TRBV5-1 and TRBJ1-1; 8 bases fit TRBD1. J was trimmed by 3 bases and V by 3 bases; bases with no gene match: 4. The CDR3 spans 14 residues. CDR1 is SGHRS and CDR2 is YFSETQ in the germline V gene. The CDR3 spells CASSSTGEDTEAFF. Written as DNA, the CDR3 is TGCGCCAGCAGCTCGACAGGGGAGGACACTGAAGCTTTCTTT.

This clone was observed once. This sequence joins TRBV19 and TRBJ1-1; TRBD1 matches 8 bases. The germline CDR1 and CDR2 sequences are LNHDA and SQIVND (reference sequence). V gave up 5 bases and J gave up 10 bases; unmatched junction bases: 9. The length of the CDR3 is 13 residues. DNA for the CDR3: TGTGCCAGTAGTGAGACAGGGGACCAGGGAGCTTTCTTT. Amino acids: CASSETGDQGAFF. Together with reference TRBV19 and TRBJ1-1, the CDR3 gives the full variable domain: DGGITQSPKYLFRKEGQNVTLSCEQNLNHDAMYWYRQDPGQGLRLIYYSQIVNDFQKGDIAEGYSVSREKKESFPLTVTSAQKNPTAFYLCASSETGDQGAFFGQGTRLTVV.